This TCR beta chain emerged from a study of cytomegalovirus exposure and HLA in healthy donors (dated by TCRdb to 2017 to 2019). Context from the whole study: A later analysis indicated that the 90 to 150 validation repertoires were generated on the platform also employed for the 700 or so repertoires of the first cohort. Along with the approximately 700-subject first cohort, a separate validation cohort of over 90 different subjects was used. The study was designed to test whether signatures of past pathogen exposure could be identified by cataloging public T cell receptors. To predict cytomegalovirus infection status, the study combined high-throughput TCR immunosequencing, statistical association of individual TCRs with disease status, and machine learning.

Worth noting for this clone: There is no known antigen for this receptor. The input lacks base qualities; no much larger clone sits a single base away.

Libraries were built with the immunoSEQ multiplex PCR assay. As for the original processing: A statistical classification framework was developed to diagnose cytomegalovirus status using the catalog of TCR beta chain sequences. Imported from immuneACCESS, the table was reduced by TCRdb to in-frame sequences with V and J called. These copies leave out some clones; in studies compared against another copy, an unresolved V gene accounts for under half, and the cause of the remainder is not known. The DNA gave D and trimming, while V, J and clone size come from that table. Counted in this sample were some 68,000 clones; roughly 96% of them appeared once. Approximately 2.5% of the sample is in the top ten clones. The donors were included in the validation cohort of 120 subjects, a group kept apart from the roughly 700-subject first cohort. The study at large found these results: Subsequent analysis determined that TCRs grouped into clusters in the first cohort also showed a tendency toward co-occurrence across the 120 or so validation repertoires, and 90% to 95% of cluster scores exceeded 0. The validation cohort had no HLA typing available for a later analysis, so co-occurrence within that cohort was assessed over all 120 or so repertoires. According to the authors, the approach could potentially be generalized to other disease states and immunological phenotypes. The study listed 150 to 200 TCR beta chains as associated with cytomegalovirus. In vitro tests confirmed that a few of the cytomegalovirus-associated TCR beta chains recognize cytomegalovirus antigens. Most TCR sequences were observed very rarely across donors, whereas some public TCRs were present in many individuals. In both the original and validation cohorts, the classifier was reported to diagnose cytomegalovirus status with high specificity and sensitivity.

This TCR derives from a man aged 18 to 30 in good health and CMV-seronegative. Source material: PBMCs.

CDR3 protein: CASSFQGTEAYEQYF. The sequence in DNA is TGTGCCAGCAGCTTCCAGGGGACAGAGGCCTACGAGCAGTACTTC. The chain uses TRBV11-2 and TRBJ2-7; TRBD1 lines up with 7 middle nucleotides. The germline V gene yields SGHAT for CDR1 and FQNNGV for CDR2. V has 3 bases trimmed and J has 2 bases trimmed; junction bases matching no gene number 7. The CDR3 measures 15 amino acids from cysteine to phenylalanine. The DNA shown is the 45-base CDR3, in frame from base 1.